This TCR beta chain was observed in a study of patients and donors after allogeneic stem cell transplantation. TCRdb re-called the RT-PCR reads through MiXCR, storing one row per CDR3 protein. The table includes 900,000 to 1,000,000 distinct CDR3 sequences, about a sixth detected once. The CDR3 covers 10 residues. V was clipped by 7 bases and J by 6 bases, with 6 bases between them. Germline CDR1 and CDR2: SEHNR and FQNEAQ (reference sequence). Sequencing was performed on blood, either unsorted or a sorted T cell fraction (not recorded which). This chain links TRBV7-9 with TRBJ1-2; no reliable D call. The sequence derives from a human donor who was either an allogeneic HSCT recipient or a stem cell or donor lymphocyte infusion donor (not recorded which). It is not recorded whose cells these are; they may come from a transplant donor. This CDR3 reads CASTKDGYTF. The CDR3 nucleotides are TGTGCCAGCACGAAGGATGGCTACACCTTC.